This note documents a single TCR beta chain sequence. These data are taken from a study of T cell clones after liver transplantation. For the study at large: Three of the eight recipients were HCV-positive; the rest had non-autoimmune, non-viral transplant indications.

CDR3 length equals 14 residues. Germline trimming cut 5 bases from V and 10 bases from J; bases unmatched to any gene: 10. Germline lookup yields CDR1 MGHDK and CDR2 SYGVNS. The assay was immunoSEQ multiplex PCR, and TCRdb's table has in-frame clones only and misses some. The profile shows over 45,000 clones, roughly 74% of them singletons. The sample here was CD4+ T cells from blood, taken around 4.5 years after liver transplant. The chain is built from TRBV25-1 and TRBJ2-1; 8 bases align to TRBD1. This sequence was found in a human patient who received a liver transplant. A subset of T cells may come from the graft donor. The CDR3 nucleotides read TGTGCCAGCAGTCGGACCACAGGGGGTAAGGAGCAGTTCTTC. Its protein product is CASSRTTGGKEQFF.